These 8 T cell receptor beta chains came from one sample sequenced in a study of identical twins. TCRdb re-called the 5' RACE reads through MiXCR, storing one row per CDR3 protein. The repertoire holds 200,000 to 300,000 distinct CDR3 sequences, with roughly a tenth as singletons. The sequencing input was memory T cells sorted from blood. The receptors were sampled from a man between 45 and 60 years old in good health.

Ten or more counts support this clonotype. The CDR3 DNA reads as TGTGCCAGCAGCTTGGGGGCGACAGGGTTAATGAACACTGAAGCTTTCTTT. It codes for CASSLGATGLMNTEAFF. The V call is TRBV5-5, the J call TRBJ1-1, with 7 nucleotides matching TRBD1. This CDR3 contains 17 residues. V was pared by 0 bases and J by 0 bases, with 8 bases of the junction left unmatched. CDR1 SGHKS and CDR2 YYEKEE come from the germline V gene (reference sequence).

This clonotype was counted ten times or more. The rearrangement joins TRBV20-1 to TRBJ2-4; TRBD1 matches at 8 bases. This CDR3 spans 14 amino acids. The germline gives CDR1 DFQATT, CDR2 SNEGSKA (reference sequence). Unmatched junction bases numbered 7, after V lost 1 base and J lost 8 bases. CDR3 sequence (DNA): TGCAGTGCTAGAGCCATGGACAGGGAGGACATTCAGTACTTC. Translated: CSARAMDREDIQYF.

This clonotype was detected many times. The V gene is TRBV7-2, the J gene TRBJ2-5, with 10 positions matching TRBD1. The CDR3 has 14 amino acids. J gave up 7 bases and V 5 bases, and 7 bases lay outside the gene matches. Germline CDR1 SGHTA, CDR2 FQGNSA. CDR3 DNA: TGTGCCAGCAGCCCCGGGACAGGGGATCGGACCCAGTACTTC. Amino acid sequence: CASSPGTGDRTQYF.

This clonotype came up many times. The genes are TRBV9 and TRBJ2-5; 8 bases are a match to TRBD2. The length of the CDR3 is 16 residues. The germline V gene encodes CDR1 SGDLS and CDR2 YYNGEE. With V trimmed by 2 bases and J by 0 bases, 6 bases remained unmatched. CDR3 sequence: CASSVSSGSHQETQYF. CDR3 in DNA: TGTGCCAGCAGCGTCTCCAGCGGGAGCCACCAAGAGACCCAGTACTTC.

There are many counts of this clonotype. The CDR3 is CASSQGGGGAETQYF. The CDR3 coding sequence is TGTGCCAGCAGCCAAGGGGGTGGGGGCGCAGAGACCCAGTACTTC. The rearrangement uses TRBV4-2 and TRBJ2-5, with D possibly TRBD1 on 6 matching bases. V dropped 1 base and J dropped 4 bases, with 13 bases sitting between them. CDR1 and CDR2 (germline): LGHNA, YNFKEQ. CDR3 length: 15 residues.

This clonotype was seen repeatedly, ten times or more. This chain links TRBV12-3 or TRBV12-4 with TRBJ2-2; 8 positions agree with TRBD2. Losses at the gene ends were 1 base for V and 2 bases for J; bases not matched to a gene: 3. There are 16 residues in the CDR3. The CDR3 loop reads CASSLERGPNTGELFF. DNA for the CDR3: TGTGCCAGCAGTTTAGAGCGGGGGCCAAACACCGGGGAGCTGTTTTTT.

This clonotype was observed a handful of times. The chain recombines TRBV5-1 with TRBJ2-3; 8 nucleotides match TRBD1. Unmatched junction bases numbered 5, after V lost 2 bases and J lost 6 bases. Germline lookup yields CDR1 SGHRS and CDR2 YFSETQ. The CDR3 is 14 amino acids. CDR3 nucleotide sequence: TGCGCCAGCAGCTTACAGGGGGGTGTCGATACGCAGTATTTT. The encoded protein is CASSLQGGVDTQYF.

This clonotype came up many times. The chain employs TRBV7-8 and TRBJ1-5; D perhaps matches TRBD1 (5 bases). The CDR3 length is 14 residues. The V gene lost 8 bases and the J gene lost 6 bases, with 17 bases spanning the gap. Per germline, CDR1 SGHVS and CDR2 FQNEAQ. CDR3 DNA: TGTGCCAGCGCCCGGCAGGGAACGGGTCAGCCCCAGCATTTT. Translation: CASARQGTGQPQHF. Supplemented by reference TRBV7-8 and TRBJ1-5, the full variable domain reads GAGVSQSPRYKVAKRGQDVALRCDPISGHVSLFWYQQALGQGPEFLTYFQNEAQLDKSGLPSDRFFAERPEGSVSTLKIQRTQQEDSAVYLCASARQGTGQPQHFGDGTRLSIL.